The next 16 T cell receptor beta chains were all read from a single sample in a study of control samples from healthy donors and cancer patients. The data were produced by immunoSEQ multiplex PCR, yet TCRdb's version contains in-frame clones alone and is incomplete. The table shows about 51,000 clones, with 75% to 90% occurring only once. What was sequenced was blood. Receptors originate from a man in his 70s in good health.

Only one count was recorded for this clone. The CDR3: CASSIFDRQETQYF. For the CDR3, the DNA is TGTGCCAGTAGTATATTCGACAGACAAGAGACCCAGTACTTC. The genes are TRBV19 and TRBJ2-5; weak D call: TRBD1 (5 bases). The CDR3 spans 14 residues. Germline lookup yields CDR1 LNHDA and CDR2 SQIVND (reference sequence). V was cut by 2 bases and J by 2 bases, with 9 bases left in between. Using reference TRBV19 and TRBJ2-5 for the parts outside the CDR3, the full variable domain is DGGITQSPKYLFRKEGQNVTLSCEQNLNHDAMYWYRQDPGQGLRLIYYSQIVNDFQKGDIAEGYSVSREKKESFPLTVTSAQKNPTAFYLCASSIFDRQETQYFGPGTRLLVL.

This clone was detected only a few times. The CDR3 bases are TGTGCCAGCAGCTCCCCCCTGTGGGGTGGAAACTATGGCTACACCTTC. Translated, it gives CASSSPLWGGNYGYTF. The genes are TRBV7-9 and TRBJ1-2; D is ambiguous. The CDR3 contains 16 residues. V was shortened by 4 bases and J by 2 bases, with 17 bases between the two germline ends. Germline-derived CDR1 and CDR2 are SEHNR and FQNEAQ (reference sequence).

This chain uses TRBV3-1 (or the pseudogene TRBV3-2) with TRBJ1-1; TRBD1 matches 8 bases. V trimming: 4 bases; J trimming: 6 bases; junction bases outside the gene matches: 7. Germline V CDR1 and CDR2: LGHDT, YNNKEL (reference sequence). The CDR3 consists of 14 residues. The CDR3 DNA sequence: TGTGCCAGCAGCCCGACAGGGGTGGGAGCTGAAGCTTTCTTT. Its translation: CASSPTGVGAEAFF.

The J gene is TRBJ2-3, the V gene TRBV11-2; D uncertain. The V and J ends lost 3 bases and 0 bases respectively, with 7 bases between them. CDR1 is SGHAT and CDR2 is FQNNGV in the germline V gene. The CDR3 consists of 14 residues. The CDR3 reads CASSFRYSTDTQYF. The CDR3 DNA is TGTGCCAGCAGCTTCAGGTACAGCACAGATACGCAGTATTTT.

The J gene is TRBJ2-5, the V gene TRBV28; D is uncertain. Germline CDR1 is MDHEN and CDR2 is SYDVKM. The CDR3 is 11 residues long. The V end was cut by 6 bases, the J end by 7 bases, with 9 bases between. CDR3 DNA sequence: TGTGCCAGCAGCTATAGGAGGACCCAGTACTTC. It yields the protein CASSYRRTQYF.

J is TRBJ1-2 and V is TRBV28; no firm D call. Between the trimmed V and J ends, which lost 1 base and 3 bases, there was a span of 9 bases. The CDR3 length is 14 residues. The V gene's germline CDR1 is MDHEN and CDR2 SYDVKM. CDR3 in DNA: TGTGCCAGCAGTTTATTGGAGACACACTATGGCTACACCTTC. Translated: CASSLLETHYGYTF.

The chain links TRBV6-6 to TRBJ1-5; no definite D call. The CDR3 is made up of 13 amino acids. The V gene's germline CDR1 is MNHNY and CDR2 SVGAGI (reference sequence). Trimming took off 7 bases at V and 8 bases at J, with 15 bases between the two ends. This CDR3 reads CASTLSKGKPQHF. CDR3 DNA sequence: TGTGCCAGCACCCTTTCGAAAGGGAAGCCCCAGCATTTT.

CDR3 amino acids: CASSPGGARDTEAFF. The CDR3 DNA reads as TGTGCCAGCTCACCGGGGGGGGCGAGGGACACTGAAGCTTTCTTT. The chain combines TRBV18 with TRBJ1-1; D might be TRBD1 (6 bases). Trimming took off 3 bases at V and 3 bases at J, with 14 bases between the two ends. Germline lookup yields CDR1 KGHSH and CDR2 LQKENI. The CDR3 runs to 15 residues.

CDR3 DNA: TGTGCCAGTATGGTCAGGGCGAACACCGGGGAGCTGTTTTTT. Protein product: CASMVRANTGELFF. The chain carries TRBV19 and TRBJ2-2, with a weak D call TRBD1 (5 bases). CDR1 is LNHDA and CDR2 is SQIVND in the germline V gene (reference sequence). V shed 7 bases and J shed 0 bases, with 9 bases lying between them. This CDR3 has 14 residues. The whole variable domain, filled in from reference TRBV19 and TRBJ2-2, reads DGGITQSPKYLFRKEGQNVTLSCEQNLNHDAMYWYRQDPGQGLRLIYYSQIVNDFQKGDIAEGYSVSREKKESFPLTVTSAQKNPTAFYLCASMVRANTGELFFGEGSRLTVL.

The chain is built from TRBV25-1 and TRBJ2-1, with 7 nucleotides matching TRBD2. The CDR3 runs to 17 residues. The J segment lost 6 bases and the V segment lost 1 base, leaving 12 bases of the junction unmatched. Germline loops: CDR1 MGHDK, CDR2 SYGVNS. The CDR3 loop reads CASSELLGREYFNEQFF. CDR3 nucleotides: TGTGCCAGCAGTGAATTGCTAGGGCGGGAGTATTTCAATGAGCAGTTCTTC.

The rearrangement links TRBV5-5 to TRBJ1-5; 9 nucleotides align to TRBD1. Per germline, CDR1 SGHKS and CDR2 YYEKEE (reference sequence). The V segment lost 4 bases and the J segment 6 bases; nucleotides outside the gene matches: 5. This CDR3 contains 14 residues. The CDR3 spells CASSRTGEGQPQHF. Here the CDR3 DNA reads TGTGCCAGCAGCCGGACAGGGGAGGGTCAGCCCCAGCATTTT.

This clone was observed once. The chain couples TRBV10-3 to TRBJ1-1; no clear D. Per germline, CDR1 ENHRY and CDR2 SYGVKD. Trimming cost V 7 bases and J 0 bases, with 9 bases left between them. This CDR3 is 13 amino acids long. DNA for the CDR3: TGTGCCATCAAAAGCCTGATGAACACTGAAGCTTTCTTT. As protein: CAIKSLMNTEAFF.

The rearrangement uses TRBV6-5 and TRBJ2-2, with 9 nucleotides matching TRBD2. The CDR3 is 15 residues long. From germline, CDR1 is MNHEY and CDR2 SVGAGI. The V gene end was trimmed by 8 bases and the J gene end by 7 bases; junction bases not matched to a gene: 11. Written as DNA, the CDR3 is TGTGCCAGCGTAGGTAGCGGGAGTCGGAGCGGGGAGCTGTTTTTT. Translating it yields CASVGSGSRSGELFF.

V gene TRBV7-8 combines with J gene TRBJ2-7; tentative D call: TRBD2 (5 bases). The V end lost 5 bases, the J end lost 3 bases, and 17 bases lay between the germline ends. Germline lookup yields CDR1 SGHVS and CDR2 FQNEAQ. The CDR3 loop spans 15 amino acids. Here the CDR3 reads CASSPLAREIYEQYF. CDR3 DNA sequence: TGTGCCAGCAGCCCTCTCGCGAGGGAAATCTACGAGCAGTACTTC.

V gene TRBV3-1 (or the pseudogene TRBV3-2) combines with J gene TRBJ1-3; TRBD1 matches 9 bases. Trimming removed 8 bases from V and 2 bases from J; junction bases left unmatched: 4. This CDR3 region has 14 residues. In germline, CDR1 is LGHDT, CDR2 YNNKEL (reference sequence). CDR3 sequence reads: CASAQGAAGNTIYF. The DNA for the CDR3 is TGTGCCAGCGCACAGGGGGCAGCTGGAAACACCATATATTTT.

This clone appeared once. This chain connects TRBV18 to TRBJ1-5, with D unresolved. This CDR3 has 17 amino acids. The V gene lost 6 bases and the J gene lost 0 bases, with 18 bases spanning the gap. Germline assignment: CDR1 KGHSH and CDR2 LQKENI. CDR3 in DNA: TGTGCCAGCTCCGATCCGGACGGAGATTATAGCAATCAGCCCCAGCATTTT. Protein: CASSDPDGDYSNQPQHF.